These 11 T cell receptor beta chains came from one sample sequenced in a study of identical twins. From the 5' RACE reads, TCRdb called clonotypes with MiXCR, one entry per CDR3 protein. The top ten hold about 0.98% of the sample, which has about 700,000 distinct CDR3 sequences, about 9.4% seen once. This sample was also put to use in a study of yellow fever vaccine responses in identical twins.

Sample: PBMCs. All receptors come from a woman aged 18-29 years in good health.

This clonotype was seen more than once but under ten times. The rearrangement uses TRBV28 and TRBJ1-2, with 9 bases matching TRBD1. CDR3 length: 15 amino acids. CDR1 is MDHEN and CDR2 is SYDVKM in the germline V gene. The trim removed 6 bases at V and 7 bases at J, leaving 12 bases unmatched. Here the CDR3 reads CASRKQGAEGAGYTF. The DNA for the CDR3 is TGTGCCAGCAGAAAACAGGGGGCTGAGGGGGCTGGCTACACCTTC.

This clonotype has more than one count but fewer than ten. V is TRBV11-2 and J is TRBJ1-2; D remains unclear. The CDR3 length is 15 residues. From germline, CDR1 is SGHAT and CDR2 FQNNGV. V shed 5 bases and J shed 8 bases, with 21 bases lying between them. This chain's CDR3 is CASSRTDGVFHGYTF. The CDR3 region has the DNA TGTGCCAGCAGCCGGACCGACGGTGTTTTTCACGGCTACACCTTC.

This clonotype was seen more than once but under ten times. The rearrangement links TRBV20-1 to TRBJ2-3; D is possibly TRBD1 or TRBD2 (6 bases each). Germline CDR1 and CDR2: DFQATT and SNEGSKA (reference sequence). V lost 2 bases and J lost 4, with 16 bases in between. The CDR3 extends over 15 amino acids. The CDR3 nucleotides read TGCAGTGCTAGAAGAGGGGGGCTAGAAGCAGATACGCAGTATTTT. This codes for CSARRGGLEADTQYF.

This clonotype was counted only a few times. The gene calls are TRBV30 and TRBJ2-7, with D possibly matching TRBD1 (7 bases). V was shortened by 3 bases and J by 7 bases, with 16 bases between the two germline ends. Germline V gives CDR1 GTSNPN, CDR2 SVGIG (reference sequence). The length of the CDR3 is 13 residues. The CDR3 bases are TGTGCCTGGAGGAGTACAGGGGCGGGGGAGCAGTACTTC. Its protein is CAWRSTGAGEQYF.

This clonotype was seen more than once but under ten times. The CDR3 here is CSARDWGGHPSGANVLTF. As DNA, the CDR3 is TGCAGTGCTAGAGATTGGGGGGGCCATCCCTCTGGGGCCAACGTCCTGACTTTC. The chain is built from TRBV20-1 and TRBJ2-6; tentative D call: TRBD2 (7 bases). Germline V CDR1 and CDR2: DFQATT, SNEGSKA (reference sequence). The CDR3 sequence is 18 residues long. V was shortened by 0 bases and J by 0 bases, with 15 bases between the two germline ends.

The CDR3 DNA reads TGTGCCAGCAGCCAAGATGTAAGTCAGAACACTGAAGCTTTCTTT. It is translated as CASSQDVSQNTEAFF. The chain combines TRBV3-1 with TRBJ1-1; D gene unclear. The CDR3 sequence is 15 residues long. The V and J ends lost 0 bases and 1 base respectively, with 9 bases between them. In germline, CDR1 is LGHDT, CDR2 YNNKEL (reference sequence).

The V gene is TRBV29-1, the J gene TRBJ2-7, with 14 bases identical to TRBD2. The ends lost 5 bases at V and 0 bases at J; junction bases unmatched: 6. Germline CDR1 reads SQVTM; CDR2 reads ANQGSEA. The CDR3 is made up of 16 amino acids. CDR3 residues: CSVLGLAGADSYEQYF. Written as DNA, the CDR3 is TGCAGCGTTCTGGGACTAGCGGGAGCCGACTCCTACGAGCAGTACTTC.

This clonotype was seen at least ten times. This rearrangement joins TRBV3-1 to TRBJ2-7; D is uncertain. Deletions cut 3 bases from V and 5 bases from J, with 5 bases between. CDR3 length: 11 amino acids. Per the germline V gene, CDR1 is LGHDT and CDR2 is YNNKEL (reference sequence). As DNA, the CDR3 is TGTGCCAGCAGCCATCTGGACGAGCAGTACTTC. It encodes CASSHLDEQYF.

This chain joins TRBV20-1 and TRBJ2-1; TRBD2 matches 8 bases. The length of the CDR3 is 15 residues. The germline V gene has CDR1 DFQATT and CDR2 SNEGSKA (reference sequence). V lost 4 bases to trimming and J lost 8 bases; unmatched junction nucleotides: 13. CDR3 in DNA: TGCAGTGCTACCGACCTCGGGACTAGACCTTATGAGCAGTTCTTC. Translated, it gives CSATDLGTRPYEQFF.

The rearrangement joins TRBV29-1 to TRBJ2-7; no definite D call. Looked up from germline, CDR1 is SQVTM and CDR2 is ANQGSEA. CDR3 length equals 11 residues. With 4 bases removed from V and 6 bases from J, the gap between germline ends came to 10 bases. The chain's CDR3 is CSVVVLGEQYF. Written as DNA, the CDR3 is TGCAGCGTTGTAGTATTGGGCGAGCAGTACTTC.

In its sample, this clonotype was seen many times. J is TRBJ2-2 and V is TRBV6-2 or TRBV6-3; D is unclear. The V end lost 6 bases, the J end lost 6 bases, and 8 bases lay between the germline ends. The CDR3 length is 12 residues. Germline V CDR1 and CDR2: MNHEY, SVGEGT. CDR3 sequence reads: CASRPFPGELFF. The DNA of the CDR3 is TGTGCCAGCAGACCTTTTCCCGGGGAGCTGTTTTTT.